This T cell receptor (beta chain) derives from a study of blood T cells in healthy people across ages. Then a second PCR, running about 6 to 11 cycles, was carried out with a sample-barcoded 5' primer and a J-beta primer mix. TCRdb ran MiXCR on the 5' RACE reads and lists one entry per CDR3 protein. The sample lists about 690,000 distinct CDR3 sequences, roughly 41% seen once, with around 30% in the top ten. The CDR3 has 14 residues. Germline values: CDR1 MGHDK, CDR2 SYGVNS. Overall study findings and caveats: It was not possible, with unsorted PBMCs, to conclusively compare naive and antigen-experienced cells.

Notes on this clonotype: What it binds is unknown. Germline is not matched at one junction end, which may reflect a read error.

The receptor comes from a man at least 80 years old in good health. V is TRBV25-1 and J is TRBJ2-5; D not certain. Input material: blood. The CDR3 DNA reads as TGTACCAGCAGTGAACATGGCAATCAAGAGACCCAGTACTTC. This sequence encodes CTSSEHGNQETQYF. The full variable domain, completed using reference TRBV25-1 and TRBJ2-5, is EADIYQTPRYLVIGTGKKITLECSQTMGHDKMYWYQQDPGMELHLIHYSYGVNSTEKGDLSSESTVSRIRTEHFPLTLESARPSHTSQYLCTSSEHGNQETQYFGPGTRLLVL.